The present TCR beta chain was sequenced within a study of cytomegalovirus exposure and HLA in healthy donors. The V gene's germline CDR1 is MDHEN and CDR2 SYDVKM. V lost 6 bases and J lost 0, with 14 bases in between. This CDR3 is 16 amino acids long. PCR was performed using 60 Vbeta and 13 Jbeta primers. Using immunoSEQ multiplex PCR, the repertoire was profiled, and TCRdb retains in-frame clones only, with some absent. This sample carries 200,000 to 250,000 clones, 55% to 75% of them seen once, and the ten largest clones take about 3%. Input material: PBMCs. The V call is TRBV28, the J call TRBJ1-4; TRBD1 is a possible D gene (6 bases). This sequence was found in a man in his forties in good health and CMV-seropositive. CDR3 sequence: CASRGPGGPTNEKLFF. CDR3 DNA: TGTGCCAGCAGAGGTCCGGGGGGCCCAACTAATGAAAAACTGTTTTTT.